This T cell receptor beta chain was sequenced in a study of blood T cells in healthy people across ages. Findings and caveats of the study: More naive CD4+ cells and higher diversity marked long-lived donors relative to aged donors. Reliance upon unsorted PBMCs precluded definitive naive versus antigen-experienced comparison. Measured against age, TCR beta diversity per million T cells decreased in a roughly linear manner.

Each of the donors had roughly 9.3 milliliters of peripheral blood drawn into EDTA-treated Vacutainer tubes. The authors ran a second PCR of 7 to 11 cycles using a sample-barcoded 5' primer and a J-beta primer mix. TCRdb passed the 5' RACE reads through MiXCR, listing each CDR3 protein once. The sample gives hundreds of thousands of distinct CDR3 sequences, about a fifth of which show up once; under 25% is in the top ten. A word on this clonotype: Its cognate antigen is unknown.

The specimen was blood. The clonotype originates from a man between 65 and 85 years old in good health.

The CDR3 region is CASSLIGTGNEQYF. As DNA, the CDR3 is TGCGCCAGCAGCTTGATCGGGACAGGTAACGAGCAGTACTTC. The chain has TRBV5-1 and TRBJ2-7; TRBD1 matches at 8 bases. Unmatched junction bases numbered 5, after V lost 1 base and J lost 5 bases. Per the germline V gene, CDR1 is SGHRS and CDR2 is YFSETQ. The CDR3 loop spans 14 amino acids.